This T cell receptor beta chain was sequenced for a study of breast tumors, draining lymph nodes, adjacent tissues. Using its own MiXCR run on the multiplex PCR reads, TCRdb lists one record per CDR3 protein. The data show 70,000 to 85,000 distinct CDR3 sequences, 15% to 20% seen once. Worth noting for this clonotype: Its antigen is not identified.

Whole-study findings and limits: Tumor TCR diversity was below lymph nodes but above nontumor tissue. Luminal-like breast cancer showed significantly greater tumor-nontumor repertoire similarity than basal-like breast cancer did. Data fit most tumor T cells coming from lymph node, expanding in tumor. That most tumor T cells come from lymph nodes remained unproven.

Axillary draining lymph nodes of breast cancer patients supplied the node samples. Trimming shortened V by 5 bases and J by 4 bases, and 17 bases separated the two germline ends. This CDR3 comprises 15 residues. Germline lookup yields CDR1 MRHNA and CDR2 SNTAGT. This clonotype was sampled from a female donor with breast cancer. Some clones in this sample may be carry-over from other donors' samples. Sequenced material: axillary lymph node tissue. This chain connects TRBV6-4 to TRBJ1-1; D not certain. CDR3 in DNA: TGTGCCAGCAGTAGATACAGAAGTCTGGGCACTGAAGCTTTCTTT. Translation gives CASSRYRSLGTEAFF.